The 9 T cell receptor beta chains below all came from one sample that was sequenced in a study of T-cell memory formation after mild COVID-19. TCRdb re-called the 5' RACE reads through MiXCR, storing one row per CDR3 protein. This sample carries 380,000 or so distinct CDR3 sequences, approximately 15% of them seen once, and the ten largest clones take roughly 22%. Specimen: PBMCs or a T cell subset sorted from them (not recorded which). All receptors derive from a man between 18 and 29 years old who had mild COVID-19 (a few samples of this study predate the infection). Cell type and time point are not known.

V usage is TRBV7-8 and J usage is TRBJ2-1; 8 bases are a match to TRBD2. With 1 base clipped from V and 8 bases from J, the junction kept 4 bases outside the gene matches. The CDR3 contains 14 residues. Germline CDR1 is SGHVS and CDR2 is FQNEAQ. CDR3 nucleotide sequence: TGTGCCAGCAGCTTAGGGACTAGCATTGATGAGCAGTTCTTC. It yields the protein CASSLGTSIDEQFF.

A few counts support this clonotype. This sequence joins TRBV7-8 and TRBJ2-5; 7 bases are shared with TRBD2. Unmatched junction bases numbered 5, after V lost 1 base and J lost 3 bases. Germline V gene sequence: CDR1 SGHVS, CDR2 FQNEAQ. The CDR3 extends over 15 amino acids. The chain's CDR3 is CASSLVPSGEETQYF. DNA for the CDR3: TGTGCCAGCAGCTTAGTTCCTAGCGGAGAAGAGACCCAGTACTTC.

The chain joins TRBV2 to TRBJ1-2; D perhaps matches TRBD1 (5 bases). The germline V and J ends were trimmed by 6 bases and 9 bases, with 23 bases remaining between them. Germline V gene lookup returns CDR1 SNHLY and CDR2 FYNNEI. This CDR3 region has 15 residues. The CDR3 protein is CASSRAQAARGSYTF. CDR3 coding DNA: TGTGCCAGCAGCCGTGCACAGGCTGCCCGAGGAAGCTACACCTTC.

This clonotype has only a few counts. CDR3 in amino acids: CASSQDALRQGIEAFF. In DNA, the CDR3 is TGCGCCAGCAGCCAAGACGCGCTACGACAGGGGATTGAAGCTTTCTTT. The chain carries TRBV4-1 and TRBJ1-1, with TRBD1 matching over 8 bases. The CDR3 spans 16 residues. Germline CDR1 is MGHRA and CDR2 is YSYEKL. V lost 0 bases to trimming and J lost 7 bases; unmatched junction nucleotides: 10.

The gene calls are TRBV30 and TRBJ2-5, with a weak D call TRBD2 (5 bases). Germline V gene sequence: CDR1 GTSNPN, CDR2 SVGIG (reference sequence). The CDR3 has 15 amino acids. V lost 0 bases, J lost 5 bases, and 16 bases lay in between. The CDR3 bases are TGTGCCTGGAGTGTACTAGTAGGGTCCGGGGAGACCCAGTACTTC. Its translation is CAWSVLVGSGETQYF. Together with reference TRBV30 and TRBJ2-5, the CDR3 gives the full variable domain: SQTIHQWPATLVQPVGSPLSLECTVEGTSNPNLYWYRQAAGRGLQLLFYSVGIGQISSEVPQNLSASRPQDRQFILSSKKLLLSDSGFYLCAWSVLVGSGETQYFGPGTRLLVL.

This clonotype has at least ten counts. V usage is TRBV2 and J usage is TRBJ2-2, with D perhaps matching TRBD1 or TRBD2 (6 bases each). The CDR3 covers 14 residues. V lost 11 bases to trimming and J lost 1 base, with 14 bases between them. CDR1 is SNHLY, CDR2 FYNNEI, per germline. The CDR3 loop reads CAGNGGGNTGELFF. CDR3 bases: TGTGCCGGGAATGGAGGGGGGAACACCGGGGAGCTGTTTTTT. The whole variable domain, filled in from reference TRBV2 and TRBJ2-2, reads EPEVTQTPSHQVTQMGQEVILRCVPISNHLYFYWYRQILGQKVEFLVSFYNNEISEKSEIFDDQFSVERPDGSNFTLKIRSTKLEDSAMYFCAGNGGGNTGELFFGEGSRLTVL.

The sample holds many counts of this clonotype. The chain links TRBV4-1 to TRBJ2-1; D is perhaps TRBD1 (6 bases). Trimming stripped 8 bases from V and 6 bases from J, with 17 bases between. The germline CDR1 and CDR2 sequences are MGHRA and YSYEKL. The CDR3 length is 14 residues. Written as DNA, the CDR3 is TGCGCCAGCGGATTCGGACTGGGGGCCAATGAGCAGTTCTTC. This translates into CASGFGLGANEQFF.

V is TRBV6-2 or TRBV6-3 and J is TRBJ1-1; no firm D call. Germline loops: CDR1 MNHEY, CDR2 SVGEGT. V lost 0 bases, J lost 6 bases, and 8 bases lay in between. The CDR3 is made up of 13 amino acids. The CDR3 DNA reads TGTGCCAGCAGTTACTCGGGCGGGGCTGAAGCTTTCTTT. The encoded protein is CASSYSGGAEAFF.

The chain couples TRBV9 to TRBJ1-2; D is uncertain. V shed 0 bases and J shed 2 bases, with 11 bases lying between them. Germline lookup yields CDR1 SGDLS and CDR2 YYNGEE. This CDR3 has 15 residues. The CDR3 DNA is TGTGCCAGCAGCGTAGGTCAAGGAGGGAACTATGGCTACACCTTC. Translating it yields CASSVGQGGNYGYTF.